The 3 T cell receptor beta chains presented below share a single source sample, sequenced in a study of CD8+ T cells in alopecia areata. Following RNA extraction, reverse transcription yielded cDNA that acted as the sequencing template. Sequenced by immunoSEQ multiplex PCR; TCRdb stores in-frame clones only, minus some. Seen here are approximately 140,000 clones, about 87% observed once, and the top ten hold around 15%. The source was CD8+ T cells sorted from blood, collected at week 0. Receptors originate from a human donor with alopecia areata.

The chain carries TRBV29-1 and TRBJ1-1, with 7 bases lining up with TRBD1. Trimming took 7 bases from V and 1 from J; bases not matched to a gene: 6. Per the germline V gene, CDR1 is SQVTM and CDR2 is ANQGSEA. The CDR3 covers 13 residues. The CDR3 region is CSARDSQNTEAFF. The CDR3 DNA is TGCAGCGCAAGGGACAGCCAGAACACTGAAGCTTTCTTT.

The V gene is TRBV19, the J gene TRBJ1-1; possibly TRBD1 for D (5 bases). Germline V gives CDR1 LNHDA, CDR2 SQIVND (reference sequence). CDR3 length: 15 amino acids. The V end was cut by 7 bases, the J end by 4 bases, with 19 bases between. For the CDR3, the DNA is TGTGCCAGTATTTCTGGGGGAAAGGGAGGCACTGAAGCTTTCTTT. This gives the protein CASISGGKGGTEAFF.

CDR3 loop: CASSPAALGRNEQFF. Here the CDR3 DNA reads TGTGCCAGCAGCCCCGCGGCCCTCGGACGCAATGAGCAGTTCTTC. This chain uses TRBV9 with TRBJ2-1, with D unresolved. This CDR3 is built from 15 residues. Deletions cut 4 bases from V and 6 bases from J, with 17 bases between. Looked up from germline, CDR1 is SGDLS and CDR2 is YYNGEE.